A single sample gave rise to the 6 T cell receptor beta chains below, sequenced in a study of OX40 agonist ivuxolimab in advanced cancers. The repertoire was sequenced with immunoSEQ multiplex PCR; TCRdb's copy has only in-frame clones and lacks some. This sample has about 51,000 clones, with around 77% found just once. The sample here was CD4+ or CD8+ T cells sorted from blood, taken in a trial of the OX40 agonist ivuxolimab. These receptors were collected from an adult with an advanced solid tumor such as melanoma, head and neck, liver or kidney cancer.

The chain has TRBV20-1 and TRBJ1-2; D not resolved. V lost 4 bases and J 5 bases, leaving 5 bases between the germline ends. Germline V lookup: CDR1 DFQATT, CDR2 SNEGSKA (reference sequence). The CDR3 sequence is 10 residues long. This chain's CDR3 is CSATQYGYTF. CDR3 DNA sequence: TGCAGTGCTACCCAATATGGCTACACCTTC.

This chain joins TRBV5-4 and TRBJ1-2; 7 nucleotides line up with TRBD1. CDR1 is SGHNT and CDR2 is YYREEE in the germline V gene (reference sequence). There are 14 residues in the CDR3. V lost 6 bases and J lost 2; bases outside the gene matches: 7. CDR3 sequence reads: CASTSGTENYGYTF. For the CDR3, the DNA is TGTGCCAGCACTTCAGGGACAGAAAACTATGGCTACACCTTC.

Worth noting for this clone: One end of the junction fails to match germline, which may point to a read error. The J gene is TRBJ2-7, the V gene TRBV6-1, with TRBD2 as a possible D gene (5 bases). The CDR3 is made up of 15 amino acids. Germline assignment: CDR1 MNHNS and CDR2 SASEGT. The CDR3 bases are TGTGCCATCAGTGAGAGGGAGCCAGAAGGTAACGAGCAGTACTTC. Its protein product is CAISEREPEGNEQYF.

The CDR3 region is CASSAKRVTGELFF. CDR3 sequence (DNA): TGTGCCAGCAGCGCGAAGAGGGTCACCGGGGAGCTGTTTTTT. The chain uses TRBV14 and TRBJ2-2; perhaps TRBD2 as D (5 bases). This CDR3 is 14 amino acids long. Germline loops: CDR1 SGHDN, CDR2 FVKESK. V was trimmed by 5 bases and J by 4 bases, leaving 11 bases between them.

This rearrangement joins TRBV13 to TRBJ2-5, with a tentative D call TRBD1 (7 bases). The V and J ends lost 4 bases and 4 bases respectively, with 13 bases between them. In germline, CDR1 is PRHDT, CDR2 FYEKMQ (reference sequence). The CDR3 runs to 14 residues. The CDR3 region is CASSSQGGGETQYF. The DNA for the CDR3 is TGTGCCAGCAGCTCCCAGGGGGGCGGAGAGACCCAGTACTTC.

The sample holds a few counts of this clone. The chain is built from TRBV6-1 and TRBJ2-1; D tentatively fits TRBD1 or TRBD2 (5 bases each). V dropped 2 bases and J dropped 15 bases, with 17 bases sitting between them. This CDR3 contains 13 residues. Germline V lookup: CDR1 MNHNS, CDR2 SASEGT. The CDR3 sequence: CASSEPGRINSFF. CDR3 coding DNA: TGTGCCAGCAGTGAACCGGGGCGGATCAACTCGTTCTTC.